The clone carrying this T cell receptor beta chain is medium-sized (0.01 to 0.1%). This specimen belongs to a study of blood T cell repertoires in COVID-19. The overall study: T cells, B-cell-depleted T cells, or PBMCs provided the cDNA or gDNA that served as material.

Libraries were prepared by immunoSEQ multiplex PCR; TCRdb keeps only in-frame clonotypes and omits some of them. The top ten hold 9% of the sample, which has tens of thousands of clones, 85% to 90% seen once. Between the trimmed V and J ends, which lost 0 bases and 5 bases, there was a span of 13 bases. The CDR3 extends over 15 amino acids. The germline V gene has CDR1 LNHDA and CDR2 SQIVND (reference sequence). The chain uses TRBV19 and TRBJ2-5; TRBD1 is a possible D gene (6 bases). Sequenced input: peripheral blood. The receptor's source is a man aged 25-45 years with active or convalescent COVID-19. The CDR3 nucleotides read TGTGCCAGTAGTATAGATCTCGAGAGGGGGGAGACCCAGTACTTC. This sequence encodes CASSIDLERGETQYF.